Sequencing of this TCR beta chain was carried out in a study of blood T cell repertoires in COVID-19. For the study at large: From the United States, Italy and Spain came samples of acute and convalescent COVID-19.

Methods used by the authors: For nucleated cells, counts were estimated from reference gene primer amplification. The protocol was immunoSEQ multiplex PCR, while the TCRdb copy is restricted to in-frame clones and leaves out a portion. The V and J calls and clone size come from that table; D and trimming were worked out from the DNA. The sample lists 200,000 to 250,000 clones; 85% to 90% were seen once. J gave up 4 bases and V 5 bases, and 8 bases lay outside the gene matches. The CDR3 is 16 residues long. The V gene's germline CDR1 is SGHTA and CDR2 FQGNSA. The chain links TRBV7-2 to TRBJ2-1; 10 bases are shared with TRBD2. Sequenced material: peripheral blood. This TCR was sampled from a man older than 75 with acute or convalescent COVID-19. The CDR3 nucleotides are TGTGCCAGCAGCCTCCTCACTAGCGGGATTTACAATGAGCAGTTCTTC. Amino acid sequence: CASSLLTSGIYNEQFF.